Below, 24 T cell receptor beta chains from the same sample are listed, as sequenced in a study of CD8 T cells in Susac syndrome. RNA in amounts of roughly 0.5 to 1 ug was reverse transcribed with random hexamers. Via MiXCR, TCRdb re-called the immunoSEQ multiplex PCR reads, giving one row per CDR3 protein. The sample holds some 60,000 distinct CDR3 sequences, 85% to 95% seen once. The source material was CD8+ T cells from PBMCs. The receptors come from a human donor in good health.

V is TRBV7-9 and J is TRBJ2-3; TRBD1 matches 9 bases. The CDR3 sequence is 18 residues long. CDR1 is SEHNR and CDR2 is FQNEAQ in the germline V gene (reference sequence). With V trimmed by 3 bases and J by 1 base, 11 bases remained unmatched. CDR3 sequence reads: CASSLDRGLPRGTDTQYF. In DNA form, the CDR3 reads TGTGCCAGCAGCTTGGACAGGGGATTGCCCAGGGGCACAGATACGCAGTATTTT. Supplemented by reference TRBV7-9 and TRBJ2-3, the full variable domain reads DTGVSQNPRHKITKRGQNVTFRCDPISEHNRLYWYRQTLGQGPEFLTYFQNEAQLEKSRLLSDRFSAERPKGSFSTLEIQRTEQGDSAMYLCASSLDRGLPRGTDTQYFGPGTRLTVL.

The rearrangement links TRBV4-2 to TRBJ2-1; D is ambiguous. This CDR3 is 13 amino acids long. Germline CDR1 is LGHNA and CDR2 is YNFKEQ. The germline V and J ends were trimmed by 0 bases and 8 bases, with 8 bases remaining between them. The CDR3, as DNA: TGTGCCAGCAGCCAAGATAAGGTGGATGAGCAGTTCTTC. Translated: CASSQDKVDEQFF.

The chain couples TRBV4-1 to TRBJ1-1; D unresolved. The V gene's germline CDR1 is MGHRA and CDR2 YSYEKL. This CDR3 comprises 15 residues. V lost 1 base and J 4 bases, leaving 13 bases between the germline ends. Written as DNA, the CDR3 is TGCGCCAGCAGCCAAGCATTCCGAGAATTCACTGAAGCTTTCTTT. Residues: CASSQAFREFTEAFF.

The chain employs TRBV27 and TRBJ2-7; 7 bases are a match to TRBD2. Germline values: CDR1 MNHEY, CDR2 SMNVEV (reference sequence). This CDR3 is built from 16 residues. V dropped 4 bases and J dropped 0; count of bases not matched to a gene: 9. The CDR3, as DNA: TGTGCCAGCAGTTCCCTGGGAGGGTTAAGCTCCTACGAGCAGTACTTC. Translating it yields CASSSLGGLSSYEQYF.

CDR3 protein: CASSLRIAGESYNEQFF. CDR3 coding DNA: TGTGCCAGCAGTTTACGAATAGCGGGGGAGTCCTACAATGAGCAGTTCTTC. The rearrangement joins TRBV12-3 or TRBV12-4 to TRBJ2-1; 9 positions agree with TRBD2. Trimming took 2 bases from V and 1 from J; bases not matched to a gene: 6. This CDR3 is 17 amino acids long.

The rearrangement links TRBV7-9 to TRBJ2-3, with TRBD1 as a possible D gene (7 bases). The CDR3 contains 17 residues. The germline V and J ends were trimmed by 5 bases and 4 bases, with 22 bases remaining between them. Germline CDR1 SEHNR, CDR2 FQNEAQ (reference sequence). DNA for the CDR3: TGTGCCAGCAGCAACAGGGGCCAAGCGGGTCAAGCAGATACGCAGTATTTT. Translation gives CASSNRGQAGQADTQYF.

The chain carries TRBV10-1 and TRBJ2-1, with 8 positions matching TRBD2. This CDR3 is 14 amino acids long. Germline V gives CDR1 WNHNN, CDR2 SYGVQD (reference sequence). V shed 3 bases and J 2 bases; nucleotides not matched to a gene: 0. Written as DNA, the CDR3 is TGCGCCAGCAGTGATAGCGGGACCTACAATGAGCAGTTCTTC. Its translation is CASSDSGTYNEQFF.

The rearrangement uses TRBV27 and TRBJ2-1; TRBD2 aligns across 9 bases. Germline CDR1 is MNHEY and CDR2 is SMNVEV (reference sequence). Trimming removed 6 bases from V and 9 bases from J; junction bases left unmatched: 6. This CDR3 has 13 residues. The chain's CDR3 is CASRGGGAVEQFF. The CDR3 DNA sequence: TGTGCCAGCAGGGGCGGGGGGGCCGTTGAGCAGTTCTTC.

The chain has TRBV2 and TRBJ1-2, with D tentatively TRBD1 (5 bases). Germline loops: CDR1 SNHLY, CDR2 FYNNEI. Trimming removed 4 bases from V and 0 bases from J, with 12 bases in between. The CDR3 has 15 residues. In DNA form, the CDR3 reads TGTGCCAGCAGTGTGACGGGGGTCCCTAACTATGGCTACACCTTC. Amino acids: CASSVTGVPNYGYTF.

CDR3 nucleotides: TGCGCCAGCAGCTTGGCTTGGTTCGGCCAAGAGAACACTGAAGCTTTCTTT. Translating it yields CASSLAWFGQENTEAFF. This chain uses TRBV5-1 with TRBJ1-1, with D unclear. Germline V lookup: CDR1 SGHRS, CDR2 YFSETQ. V was trimmed by 0 bases and J by 1 base, leaving 16 bases between them. This CDR3 region has 17 residues.

This chain links TRBV7-6 with TRBJ2-3; D may correspond to TRBD1 or TRBD2 (5 bases each). The CDR3 has 15 amino acids. V shed 1 base and J shed 7 bases, with 15 bases lying between them. Per germline, CDR1 SGHVS and CDR2 FNYEAQ. CDR3 coding DNA: TGTGCCAGCAGCTTAGATCCCCTGAGGGGTAATACGCAGTATTTT. Amino acids: CASSLDPLRGNTQYF.

This chain joins TRBV5-4 and TRBJ2-1; a weak D match, TRBD2 (8 bases). The CDR3 has 15 amino acids. V gave up 0 bases and J gave up 7 bases, with 14 bases separating them. Germline CDR1 is SGHNT and CDR2 is YYREEE (reference sequence). CDR3 in amino acids: CASSLGQGGGNEQFF. For the CDR3, the DNA is TGTGCCAGCAGCTTGGGACAGGGCGGGGGGAATGAGCAGTTCTTC.

This rearrangement joins TRBV3-1 to TRBJ1-5; D is undetermined. The CDR3 is 15 amino acids. The V gene's germline CDR1 is LGHDT and CDR2 YNNKEL (reference sequence). Trimming pared 0 bases from V and 0 bases from J, leaving 6 bases between. The CDR3, as DNA: TGTGCCAGCAGCCAAGATGCGAATAGCAATCAGCCCCAGCATTTT. This translates into CASSQDANSNQPQHF.

The rearrangement joins TRBV13 to TRBJ2-2, with TRBD1 identical over 8 bases. V lost 4 bases to trimming and J lost 7 bases; unmatched junction nucleotides: 23. Germline V gene data show CDR1 as PRHDT and CDR2 as FYEKMQ (reference sequence). This CDR3 is built from 20 residues. CDR3 DNA: TGTGCCAGCAGCTCTACTCTTCCCCCTCCAGGGGGCACGCTTGTCGGGGAGCTGTTTTTT. Translation gives CASSSTLPPPGGTLVGELFF.

V is TRBV5-4 and J is TRBJ2-7, with D maybe TRBD1 (6 bases). The CDR3 spans 13 residues. In germline, CDR1 is SGHNT, CDR2 YYREEE (reference sequence). V dropped 3 bases and J dropped 2 bases, with 9 bases sitting between them. The CDR3 is CASSYGQTYEQYF. The CDR3 nucleotides are TGTGCCAGCAGCTACGGACAGACCTACGAGCAGTACTTC.

J is TRBJ2-1 and V is TRBV14, with 11 bases that match TRBD1. Trimming at V came to 1 base and at J to 7 bases, leaving 18 bases not matched to a gene. The CDR3 is 20 residues long. The germline CDR1 and CDR2 sequences are SGHDN and FVKESK. The CDR3 DNA follows: TGTGCCAGCAGCCAAGGGATTTACCGGGACAGGGGGAATCCGCGGAATGAGCAGTTCTTC. It specifies CASSQGIYRDRGNPRNEQFF.

The chain couples TRBV27 to TRBJ2-3; 9 bases fit TRBD2. The junction had 5 bases not matched to a gene; V was cut back by 6 bases and J by 4 bases. Germline CDR1 MNHEY, CDR2 SMNVEV (reference sequence). This CDR3 has 14 residues. CDR3 protein: CASSGRGGADTQYF. The DNA for the CDR3 is TGTGCCAGCAGCGGGCGGGGGGGCGCAGATACGCAGTATTTT.

The chain links TRBV7-8 to TRBJ2-7, with 7 positions matching TRBD1. Trimming at V came to 4 bases and at J to 2 bases, leaving 2 bases not matched to a gene. CDR3 length: 13 amino acids. CDR1 SGHVS and CDR2 FQNEAQ come from the germline V gene. The DNA of the CDR3 is TGTGCCAGCAGCTATGGACAGGCCTACGAGCAGTACTTC. Amino acid sequence: CASSYGQAYEQYF.

The sample holds one count of this clonotype. V and J are TRBV25-1 and TRBJ1-2; D not certain. This CDR3 contains 11 residues. Trimming stripped 7 bases from V and 4 bases from J, with 7 bases between. Germline lookup yields CDR1 MGHDK and CDR2 SYGVNS. The CDR3 bases are TGTGCCAGCAAGATGGGCTATGGCTACACCTTC. Residues: CASKMGYGYTF.

CDR3 nucleotide sequence: TGTGCCAGCAGTCTAGGGACAGGAGTAGTCTACGAGCAGTACTTC. Translated: CASSLGTGVVYEQYF. The chain recombines TRBV2 with TRBJ2-7; 8 bases line up with TRBD1. V gave up 5 bases and J gave up 3 bases; unmatched junction bases: 9. From germline, CDR1 is SNHLY and CDR2 FYNNEI. This CDR3 contains 15 residues.

V is TRBV27 and J is TRBJ2-7; TRBD1 matches 7 bases. CDR1 is MNHEY, CDR2 SMNVEV, per germline (reference sequence). This CDR3 comprises 15 residues. The trim removed 8 bases at V and 5 bases at J, leaving 15 bases unmatched. CDR3 protein: CASGEGAGAVHEQYF. CDR3 bases: TGTGCCAGCGGAGAGGGGGCAGGGGCTGTCCACGAGCAGTACTTC.

The chain has TRBV4-2 and TRBJ2-7, with 8 bases that match TRBD2. From germline, CDR1 is LGHNA and CDR2 YNFKEQ. V shed 3 bases and J 0 bases; nucleotides not matched to a gene: 7. The CDR3 is 16 residues long. CDR3 residues: CASSQESGGFSYEQYF. CDR3 DNA: TGTGCCAGCAGCCAGGAAAGCGGGGGCTTCTCCTACGAGCAGTACTTC.

The sample holds one count of this clonotype. The gene calls are TRBV4-1 and TRBJ2-7; 7 bases line up with TRBD2. V lost 0 bases and J lost 1; bases outside the gene matches: 6. Looked up from germline, CDR1 is MGHRA and CDR2 is YSYEKL. The CDR3 runs to 16 residues. CDR3 sequence reads: CASSQDFASGSYEQYF. As DNA, the CDR3 is TGCGCCAGCAGCCAAGATTTCGCTAGCGGTTCCTACGAGCAGTACTTC.

The chain recombines TRBV4-1 with TRBJ1-2, with D possibly being TRBD1 (6 bases). This CDR3 region has 15 residues. Trimming left V 3 bases short and J 0 bases short, with 11 bases between. Germline V gene data show CDR1 as MGHRA and CDR2 as YSYEKL. CDR3 coding DNA: TGCGCCAGCAGCCACCAGACAGGTTCTAACTATGGCTACACCTTC. Amino acid sequence: CASSHQTGSNYGYTF.